This T cell receptor beta chain was observed in a study of CD8+ T cells in alopecia areata (dated by TCRdb to 2016 to 2018). About the investigation overall: Treated patients were enrolled in an open-label pilot trial of oral tofacitinib at 5 to 10 mg twice daily for moderate-to-severe alopecia areata. Tofacitinib was administered for 6 to 18 months, and 6 months of follow-up off drug were then conducted to assess delayed response and recurrence. The SALT score, which quantifies the percentage of affected scalp surface area, was used to measure disease severity in treated patients. To study T cell clonal expansion in alopecia areata, the researchers applied high-throughput TCRbeta sequencing to both the C3H/HeJ mouse model and human patients. Human TCRbeta sequencing covered scalp tissue and sorted CD4+ and CD8+ peripheral blood T cells from patchy and totalis/universalis alopecia areata patients and healthy controls. Biopsies were taken from tofacitinib-treated patients at baseline and at 4 and 24 weeks of treatment, and a later scalp biopsy was taken in several of the tofacitinib-treated patients. Scalp clonality was compared among normal scalp (n=4), patchy alopecia areata scalp (n=8), and alopecia totalis/universalis scalp (n=8). RNA was extracted with the PAXgene miRNA kit for fixed scalp, the miRNeasy kit for PBMCs, and the RNeasy kit for mouse skin. TCRbeta CDR3 regions were amplified by immunoSEQ multiplex PCR with 35 Vbeta forward and 13 Jbeta reverse primers. Findings and caveats that apply to the study as a whole: During tofacitinib treatment, many expanded lesional clones remained in scalp and blood, and this persistence may partly explain relapse after treatment is stopped. Lesional scalp, especially in alopecia totalis/universalis, showed higher clonality and more expanded CD8+ clones than normal scalp, suggesting antigenic drive. Because the treated cohort was small and had just a single nonresponder, larger studies are needed to establish links between baseline CD8+ expansion and response. Unlike mouse skin, which is dominated by gammadelta T cells, normal human skin has resident alphabeta T cells that are also sequenced, and this complicates analysis of the scalp TCR repertoire. Scalp clonality and the number of expanded CD8+ clones among the top 100 scalp clones were significantly decreased by tofacitinib. Compared with mice, TCR sequences shared between patients were less clear, possibly partly because of HLA diversity across the patient population.

About this clone: This clone's antigen is unknown. The record has no base qualities; no much larger clone is one base away.

Libraries were built with the immunoSEQ multiplex PCR assay. For TCR sequencing, RNA was extracted from every sample and reverse transcribed into cDNA to serve as template. SuperScript III was used for first-strand cDNA synthesis, primed with a 2:1 mix of oligo-dT and random hexamers. A synthetic immune receptor repertoire was used to gauge amplification bias, and whatever bias remained was removed computationally. The study's own analysis went as follows. Raw reads were preprocessed to remove errors, and CDR3 was defined according to IMGT conventions as the region from the conserved cysteine to phenylalanine. Clonality was computed as 1 minus the Shannon entropy, with the entropy normalized by log2 of the number of productive unique TCRs. Whether scalp clones were CD4 or CD8 was inferred by matching scalp TCRbeta sequences against CD4 and CD8 repertoires sorted from blood. The table comes from immuneACCESS by way of TCRdb, which keeps in-frame sequences with V and J called. Part of the clones is missing from these tables; in studies checked, under half for an unresolved V gene and the rest for unknown reasons. From that table come the V and J calls and clone size; the DNA was used to work out D and trimming. Recorded for this sample are over 85,000 clones; more than 65% of them occurred a single time. The ten largest clones take up 15% to 20% of the sample.

The germline ends are 17 bases apart after V is trimmed by 0 bases and J by 4 bases. CDR1 and CDR2 (LGHNA, YSLEER) derive from the germline V gene. The CDR3 starts with the cysteine, ends with the phenylalanine, and has 17 residues. Of the read, only the CDR3 DNA is kept; its 51 bases are in frame from base 1. Reading the label with the study, this specimen's treatment or condition is: oral pan-JAK inhibitor, 5-10 mg twice daily. From alopecia areata patients, peripheral blood was collected along with lesional scalp punch biopsies. After PBMCs were isolated by density centrifugation and stained for CD3, CD4 and CD8, a FACSAria was used to sort CD4+ and CD8+ T cells.

Sequencing used CD8+ T cells sorted from blood, obtained at week 44, from a patient treated with tofacitinib. The TCR sequence derives from a human donor with alopecia areata. The chain uses TRBV4-3 and TRBJ2-3; the D gene could be either TRBD1 or TRBD2, each agreeing at 6 bases. CDR3 sequence: CASSQDRPGAEADTQYF. The DNA is as follows: TGCGCCAGCAGCCAAGATCGTCCGGGGGCAGAGGCAGATACGCAGTATTTT.